One T cell receptor (beta chain) is described in this entry. The data are from a study of blood T cell repertoires in COVID-19. Germline lookup yields CDR1 KGHSH and CDR2 LQKENI. The CDR3 contains 16 residues. Trimming stripped 2 bases from V and 0 bases from J, with 11 bases between. Sequencing used immunoSEQ multiplex PCR; TCRdb keeps in-frame clones, though not all of them. The table shows some 400,000 clones, with 80% to 90% occurring only once. This clonotype was sampled from a man aged 25-45 years who had recovered from COVID-19. The sequenced sample consisted of PBMCs or T cells enriched from blood (not recorded which). The chain is built from TRBV18 and TRBJ2-1; D uncertain. The CDR3 DNA follows: TGTGCCAGCTCACCAGCTCGACTTCGCTCCTACAATGAGCAGTTCTTC. Translated, it gives CASSPARLRSYNEQFF.